The sequence of this T cell receptor (beta chain) was determined in a study of OX40 agonist ivuxolimab in advanced cancers. Clones were sequenced by immunoSEQ multiplex PCR, and TCRdb holds only the in-frame ones, with some missing. Among roughly 60,000 clones, 70% to 90% were seen once, and the ten largest hold around 2.9%. This CDR3 contains 14 residues. Germline-derived CDR1 and CDR2 are SGHNT and YYREEE (reference sequence). V dropped 3 bases and J dropped 1 base, with 9 bases sitting between them. The clonotype comes from an adult with an advanced solid tumor such as melanoma, head and neck, liver or kidney cancer. Sequences were derived from CD4+ or CD8+ T cells sorted from blood, sampled in a trial of the OX40 agonist ivuxolimab. The V call is TRBV5-4, the J call TRBJ2-3, with D possibly matching TRBD2 (6 bases). The CDR3 loop is CASSSGLGTDTQYF. The DNA for the CDR3 is TGTGCCAGCAGCTCGGGACTGGGCACAGATACGCAGTATTTT.